A selection of T cell receptor beta chains follows, all from one sample in a study of blood T cell repertoires in COVID-19. Some clones are missing from TCRdb's copy, which holds only in-frame ones; the method was immunoSEQ multiplex PCR. The profile shows about 350,000 clones, roughly 90% of them singletons. Input material: peripheral blood. These receptors were taken from a woman in her 70s with COVID-19, enrolled during active disease. The CDR3 runs from the conserved cysteine through the conserved F or W. The order of the fields is clone size, D gene, V gene, J gene, CDR3 protein, CDR3 DNA. A D gene is named only where the DNA matches it firmly. Expanded clones get a size class; other rows say once, few or many, or leave the size out.

NA	NA	TRBV2	TRBJ1-1	CASSENSYVEAFF	TGTGCCAGCAGTGAGAACAGCTATGTTGAAGCTTTCTTT
NA	NA	TRBV7-9	TRBJ2-7	CASSLVGVGRYEQYF	TGTGCCAGCAGCTTAGTCGGCGTGGGGCGGTACGAGCAGTACTTC
NA	TRBD1	TRBV18	TRBJ1-2	CASSPSAGGFGYTF	TGTGCCAGCTCACCATCGGCAGGGGGTTTTGGCTACACCTTC
NA	TRBD2	TRBV11-3	TRBJ2-1	CASSLEAGNEQFF	TGTGCCAGCAGCTTAGAAGCGGGGAATGAGCAGTTCTTC
NA	NA	TRBV5-1	TRBJ1-2	CASSPQDGLYGYTF	TGCGCCAGCAGCCCTCAGGACGGACTCTATGGCTACACCTTC
once	TRBD2	TRBV5-1	TRBJ2-1	CASSFQRGGSNEQFF	TGCGCCAGCAGCTTTCAACGGGGGGGCTCGAATGAGCAGTTCTTC
NA	NA	TRBV7-3	TRBJ2-3	CASSFFQGDTQYF	TGTGCCAGCAGTTTTTTCCAGGGAGATACGCAGTATTTT
NA	NA	TRBV27	TRBJ1-1	CASSRSGGNGEAFF	TGTGCCAGCAGTAGAAGCGGGGGTAACGGTGAAGCTTTCTTT
NA	NA	TRBV7-9	TRBJ1-1	CASSSNRASVSMNTEAFF	TGTGCCAGCAGCTCAAACAGGGCCTCGGTCAGCATGAACACTGAAGCTTTCTTT
NA	NA	TRBV5-5	TRBJ1-2	CASSLAAGMGYTF	TGTGCCAGCAGCTTGGCGGCAGGGATGGGCTACACCTTC
NA	TRBD2	TRBV4-1	TRBJ2-7	CASSLAGGNEQYF	TGCGCCAGCAGCCTAGCGGGGGGAAACGAGCAGTACTTC
NA	NA	TRBV7-8	TRBJ1-4	CASSLDRVAEKLFF	TGTGCCAGCAGCTTAGACAGGGTCGCTGAAAAACTGTTTTTT
NA	NA	TRBV5-8	TRBJ2-3	CASSQFRRTDTQYF	TGTGCCAGCAGCCAGTTCCGCCGCACAGATACGCAGTATTTT
NA	TRBD2	TRBV5-1	TRBJ2-3	CASSLEPAGGTDTQYF	TGCGCCAGCAGCTTGGAACCAGCGGGGGGCACAGATACGCAGTATTTT
once	TRBD1	TRBV20-1	TRBJ1-5	CSALDRGYYHF	TGCAGTGCCCTGGACAGGGGTTATTATCATTTT
NA	TRBD2	TRBV7-2	TRBJ2-7	CASSLGSSGDSYEQYF	TGTGCCAGCAGCTTAGGAAGTAGCGGGGATTCCTACGAGCAGTACTTC
NA	NA	TRBV6-1	TRBJ2-5	CASSEAEGTQETQYF	TGTGCCAGCAGTGAAGCGGAGGGGACCCAAGAGACCCAGTACTTC
NA	NA	TRBV3-1/TRBV3-2	TRBJ1-2	CASSQGGGIYGYTF	TGTGCCAGCAGCCAAGGGGGCGGTATCTATGGCTACACCTTC
NA	TRBD1	TRBV2	TRBJ1-1	CASSEVTSQGVEAFF	TGTGCCAGCAGTGAGGTTACGTCACAGGGGGTCGAAGCTTTCTTT
NA	NA	TRBV14	TRBJ2-7	CASQPGWAPYEQYF	TGTGCCAGCCAGCCGGGATGGGCACCCTACGAGCAGTACTTC
NA	TRBD2	TRBV19	TRBJ2-7	CASSSVYGGSYEQYF	TGTGCCAGTAGTAGCGTTTACGGGGGGTCCTACGAGCAGTACTTC
NA	NA	TRBV6-2/TRBV6-3	TRBJ2-2	CASSPSAFKTGPLNTGELFF	TGTGCCAGCAGTCCCTCAGCTTTTAAGACAGGACCGTTGAACACCGGGGAGCTGTTTTTT
NA	TRBD2	TRBV11-2	TRBJ2-7	CASSPRTSGAYSYEQYF	TGTGCCAGCAGCCCAAGGACTAGCGGGGCCTACTCCTACGAGCAGTACTTC
NA	NA	TRBV6-1	TRBJ1-2	CASSEGQRLYGYTF	TGTGCCAGCAGTGAAGGACAGCGCTTATATGGCTACACCTTC
NA	TRBD1	TRBV30	TRBJ1-4	CAWSVRTGRGKLFF	TGTGCCTGGAGTGTACGGACAGGGAGGGGAAAACTGTTTTTT
NA	TRBD1	TRBV29-1	TRBJ1-2	CSVVGQGGNGYTF	TGCAGCGTTGTGGGACAGGGGGGAAATGGCTACACCTTC
many	NA	TRBV7-8	TRBJ2-1	CASSLMSSDHEQFF	TGTGCCAGCAGCTTAATGAGTTCCGATCACGAGCAGTTCTTC
NA	NA	TRBV20-1	TRBJ2-7	CSASGTFLNEQYF	TGCAGTGCTAGTGGAACTTTCCTCAACGAGCAGTACTTC
NA	NA	TRBV28	TRBJ1-1	CASSWPMNTEAFF	TGTGCCAGCAGTTGGCCGATGAACACTGAAGCTTTCTTT
NA	NA	TRBV12-3/TRBV12-4	TRBJ1-5	CASSSWGSQPQHF	TGTGCCAGCAGTTCATGGGGCTCTCAGCCCCAGCATTTT
NA	TRBD1	TRBV6-5	TRBJ1-1	CASGGTGGTEAFF	TGTGCCAGCGGAGGGACAGGGGGGACTGAAGCTTTCTTT
NA	NA	TRBV5-1	TRBJ1-5	CASSLAMGGQPQHF	TGCGCCAGCAGCTTGGCAATGGGAGGACAGCCCCAGCATTTT
NA	NA	TRBV2	TRBJ2-3	CASSEGATDTQYF	TGTGCCAGCAGTGAAGGAGCCACAGATACGCAGTATTTT
once	NA	TRBV24-1	TRBJ2-2	CATSDWAADTGELFF	TGTGCCACCAGTGATTGGGCAGCAGACACCGGGGAGCTGTTTTTT
NA	NA	TRBV7-8	TRBJ1-1	CASTPLGSQTEAFF	TGTGCCAGCACCCCCTTGGGCAGTCAGACTGAAGCTTTCTTT
NA	NA	TRBV24-1	TRBJ1-5	CATSDRTWGGQPQHF	TGTGCCACCAGTGATCGAACCTGGGGGGGTCAGCCCCAGCATTTT
NA	TRBD1	TRBV7-8	TRBJ2-7	CASTPTGAVYEQYF	TGTGCCAGCACCCCAACAGGGGCGGTCTACGAGCAGTACTTC
NA	TRBD2	TRBV11-2	TRBJ2-3	CASNLGGLDTQYF	TGTGCCAGCAACCTCGGGGGGTTGGATACGCAGTATTTT
NA	NA	TRBV2	TRBJ2-7	CASYPSGLWEQYF	TGTGCCTCCTACCCAAGCGGGCTCTGGGAGCAGTACTTC
NA	NA	TRBV28	TRBJ2-1	CASSPPLNEQFF	TGTGCCAGCAGTCCCCCTTTGAATGAGCAGTTCTTC
NA	NA	TRBV4-3	TRBJ2-3	CASSPEGDSTDTQYF	TGCGCCAGCAGCCCAGAAGGGGATAGCACAGATACGCAGTATTTT
NA	NA	TRBV6-2/TRBV6-3	TRBJ2-1	CASSQGNPNEQFF	TGTGCCAGCAGTCAGGGGAATCCCAATGAGCAGTTCTTC
NA	NA	TRBV18	TRBJ1-1	CASSPRAAAMNTEAFF	TGTGCCAGCTCACCACGGGCAGCGGCCATGAACACTGAAGCTTTCTTT
NA	TRBD1	TRBV29-1	TRBJ2-7	CSAQGQFVGKGYEQYF	TGCAGTGCGCAGGGACAGTTTGTCGGTAAGGGCTACGAGCAGTACTTC
NA	TRBD1	TRBV9	TRBJ1-2	CASSVGTGEGGYTF	TGTGCCAGCAGCGTAGGGACAGGGGAAGGCGGCTACACCTTC
NA	TRBD1	TRBV19	TRBJ1-2	CASSMRDRGGINYGYTF	TGTGCCAGTAGTATGAGGGACAGGGGCGGTATAAACTATGGCTACACCTTC
NA	NA	TRBV2	TRBJ2-7	CASSDMGLYEQYF	TGTGCCAGCAGTGACATGGGGCTCTACGAGCAGTACTTC
NA	TRBD2	TRBV9	TRBJ2-1	CAGQKEAGGYNEQFF	TGTGCCGGACAGAAAGAGGCGGGGGGTTACAATGAGCAGTTCTTC
NA	NA	TRBV2	TRBJ1-5	CASSVSDINQPQHF	TGTGCCAGCAGTGTATCGGACATCAATCAGCCCCAGCATTTT
NA	TRBD2	TRBV4-2	TRBJ2-5	CASSQWGGQETQYF	TGTGCCAGCAGCCAATGGGGGGGCCAAGAGACCCAGTACTTC
NA	TRBD1	TRBV5-6	TRBJ1-3	CASSNRGRGNTIYF	TGTGCCAGCAGCAACAGGGGGCGCGGAAACACCATATATTTT
NA	TRBD1	TRBV3-1/TRBV3-2	TRBJ1-2	CASSQEGSGGAGGYTF	TGTGCCAGCAGCCAAGAGGGGTCAGGGGGAGCAGGCGGCTACACCTTC
NA	NA	TRBV5-6	TRBJ1-5	CASSLILRQPQHF	TGTGCCAGCAGCTTGATCTTGAGGCAGCCCCAGCATTTT
NA	NA	TRBV2	TRBJ1-3	CASRGGGAAGNTIYF	TGTGCCAGCAGGGGAGGGGGAGCCGCTGGAAACACCATATATTTT
NA	TRBD1	TRBV27	TRBJ2-5	CASSLRGRDRVAETQYF	TGTGCCAGCAGTTTAAGGGGTCGGGACAGGGTAGCCGAGACCCAGTACTTC